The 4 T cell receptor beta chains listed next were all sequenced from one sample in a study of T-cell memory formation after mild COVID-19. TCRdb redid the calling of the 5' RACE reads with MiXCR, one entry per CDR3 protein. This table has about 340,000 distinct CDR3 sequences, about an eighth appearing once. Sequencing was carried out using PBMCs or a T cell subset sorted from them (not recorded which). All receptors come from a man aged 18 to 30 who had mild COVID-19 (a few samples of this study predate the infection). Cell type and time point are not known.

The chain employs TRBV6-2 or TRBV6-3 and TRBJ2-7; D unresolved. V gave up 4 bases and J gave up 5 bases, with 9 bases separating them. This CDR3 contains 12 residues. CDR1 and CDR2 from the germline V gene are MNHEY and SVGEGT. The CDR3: CASSSRHHEQYF. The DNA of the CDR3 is TGTGCCAGCAGTTCGAGGCATCACGAGCAGTACTTC.

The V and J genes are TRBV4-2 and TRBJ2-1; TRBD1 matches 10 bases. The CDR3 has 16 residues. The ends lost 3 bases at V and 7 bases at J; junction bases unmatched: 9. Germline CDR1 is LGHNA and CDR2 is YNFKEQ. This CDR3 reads CASSHRTGGKGNEQFF. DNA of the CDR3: TGTGCCAGCAGCCACCGGACAGGGGGAAAGGGTAATGAGCAGTTCTTC.

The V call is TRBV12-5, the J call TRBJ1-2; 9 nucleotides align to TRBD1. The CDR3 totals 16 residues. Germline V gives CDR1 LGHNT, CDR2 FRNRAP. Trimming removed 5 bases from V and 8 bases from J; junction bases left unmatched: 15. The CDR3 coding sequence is TGTGCTAGTGGTCCCCCCAGCGGGGACAGGGTGGTGGGCTACACCTTC. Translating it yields CASGPPSGDRVVGYTF. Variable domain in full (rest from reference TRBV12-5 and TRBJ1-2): DARVTQTPRHKVTEMGQEVTMRCQPILGHNTVFWYRQTMMQGLELLAYFRNRAPLDDSGMPKDRFSAEMPDATLATLKIQPSEPRDSAVYFCASGPPSGDRVVGYTFGSGTRLTVV.

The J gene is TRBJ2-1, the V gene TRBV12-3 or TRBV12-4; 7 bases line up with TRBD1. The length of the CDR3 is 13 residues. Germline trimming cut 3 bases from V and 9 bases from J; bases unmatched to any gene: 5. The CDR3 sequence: CASSFQQGSEQFF. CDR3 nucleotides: TGTGCCAGCAGTTTCCAACAGGGGTCTGAGCAGTTCTTC.